The sequence of this T cell receptor (beta chain) was determined in a study of human T cells and chemical hapten exposure. One entry per CDR3 protein results from TCRdb running MiXCR on the RACE reads. This sample has 95,000 or so distinct CDR3 sequences; over 10% occur once, and the top ten carry about 3%. Time point given: patch test 2, 6 weeks after DPC sensitization. Treatment: therapeutic diphenylcyclopropenone sensitization with weekly scalp DPC. Sequences were derived from whole blood, sampled in connection with sensitization to the hapten diphenylcyclopropenone (DPC). The clonotype was recovered from a woman aged 40 to 50 with alopecia areata. Some clones in this sample may be carry-over from other donors' samples.

CDR3 protein: CASSRDSSGANVLTF. DNA of the CDR3: TGTGCCAGCAGCCGGGACAGCTCTGGGGCCAACGTCCTGACTTTC. This chain joins TRBV7-6 and TRBJ2-6; 7 bases line up with TRBD1. This CDR3 contains 15 residues. The germline CDR1 and CDR2 sequences are SGHVS and FNYEAQ. The V and J ends lost 5 bases and 0 bases, in that order; junction bases with no gene match: 1.